Following are 14 T cell receptor beta chains from one sample sequenced in a study of human CD8 memory T cell subsets. The TCR beta sequencing libraries came from UMI-labeled 5' RACE. TCRdb reanalyzed the 5' RACE reads, giving one entry per CDR3 protein sequence and no DNA. Seen in this sample are 10,000 or so distinct CDR3 sequences; the ten most common clones hold approximately 16%. The specimen sequenced was CD8+ stem-like memory T cells (TSCM and TCM) sorted from PBMCs. This sample's subset: stem-like memory CD8 T cells (TSTEM), CCR7+ PD-1- TIGIT-. The receptors derive from a human donor in good health.

By frequency, this clonotype is medium-sized (0.01 to 0.1%). The J gene is TRBJ2-1, the V gene TRBV29-1; TCRdb proposes TRBD2, but this gene call is untestable without DNA. Germline V gene lookup returns CDR1 SQVTM and CDR2 ANQGSEA. CDR3 size: 16 residues. CDR3 amino acids: CSVVPSSGNSYNEQFF.

This clonotype is classed as medium-sized (0.01 to 0.1%) by frequency. The chain carries TRBV7-9 and TRBJ2-5; absent DNA, TCRdb's TRBD1 call cannot be checked. Germline assignment: CDR1 SEHNR and CDR2 FQNEAQ (reference sequence). CDR3 length equals 14 residues. This CDR3 reads CASSRTGDFVTQYF.

Frequency places this clonotype as medium-sized. The rearrangement joins TRBV12-3 or TRBV12-4 to TRBJ2-7; there is no DNA to check the TCRdb D call of TRBD2. This CDR3 contains 18 residues. This chain's CDR3 is CASSLDPATSGGSYEQYF.

The rearrangement joins TRBV27 to TRBJ1-1. CDR1 and CDR2 (germline): MNHEY, SMNVEV (reference sequence). This CDR3 contains 14 residues. This CDR3 reads CASSTAGMNTEAFF.

V usage is TRBV15 and J usage is TRBJ2-6. The CDR3 has 16 residues. CDR1 and CDR2 (germline): LNHNV, YYDKDF (reference sequence). The CDR3 sequence is CATSRDPLSGANVLTF.

This clonotype is classed as medium-sized (0.01 to 0.1%) by frequency. The V call is TRBV28, the J call TRBJ1-5. This CDR3 has 16 residues. Germline V gene sequence: CDR1 MDHEN, CDR2 SYDVKM. The CDR3 loop is CASSFPRTDSNQPQHF.

J is TRBJ2-7 and V is TRBV28. This CDR3 is 14 amino acids long. Germline V CDR1 and CDR2: MDHEN, SYDVKM. CDR3 region: CASRSSGDHYEQYF.

This clonotype is identified as medium-sized (0.01 to 0.1%) from frequency. The V gene is TRBV29-1, the J gene TRBJ1-2. CDR3 length: 12 amino acids. Germline-derived CDR1 and CDR2 are SQVTM and ANQGSEA. The CDR3: CSVEGAHYGYTF.

The rearrangement uses TRBV12-3 or TRBV12-4 and TRBJ2-7; TCRdb names TRBD1, which stays unverified in the absence of DNA. This CDR3 contains 15 residues. Here the CDR3 reads CASSHPGQGVYEQYF.

The rearrangement joins TRBV7-6 to TRBJ2-3; the TRBD2 assignment by TCRdb is unverifiable without DNA. The length of the CDR3 is 18 residues. CDR1 and CDR2 from the germline V gene are SGHVS and FNYEAQ. CDR3 region: CASSLDPRLAESTDTQYF. Full variable domain (missing parts from reference TRBV7-6 and TRBJ2-3): GAGVSQSPRYKVTKRGQDVALRCDPISGHVSLYWYRQALGQGPEFLTYFNYEAQQDKSGLPNDRFSAERPEGSISTLTIQRTEQRDSAMYRCASSLDPRLAESTDTQYFGPGTRLTVL.

The chain employs TRBV3-1 and TRBJ2-7; TCRdb returns TRBD1, unconfirmable since there is no DNA. In germline, CDR1 is LGHDT, CDR2 YNNKEL (reference sequence). The CDR3 contains 13 residues. The CDR3 spells CASSPGTAYEQYF.

The chain recombines TRBV7-9 with TRBJ2-2; TCRdb calls TRBD1, which cannot be checked without DNA. The CDR3 is 15 amino acids. CDR1 SEHNR and CDR2 FQNEAQ come from the germline V gene (reference sequence). The CDR3 here is CASSSRGENTGELFF.

This chain links TRBV19 with TRBJ2-7. The CDR3 is 12 amino acids. Germline loops: CDR1 LNHDA, CDR2 SQIVND (reference sequence). The CDR3 spells CASSIGQSEQYF. Drawing the rest from reference TRBV19 and TRBJ2-7, the complete variable domain is DGGITQSPKYLFRKEGQNVTLSCEQNLNHDAMYWYRQDPGQGLRLIYYSQIVNDFQKGDIAEGYSVSREKKESFPLTVTSAQKNPTAFYLCASSIGQSEQYFGPGTRLTVT.

The rearrangement joins TRBV7-8 to TRBJ2-2; TCRdb selects TRBD1, and the lack of DNA leaves this call unchecked. The germline gives CDR1 SGHVS, CDR2 FQNEAQ. The CDR3 loop spans 14 amino acids. CDR3 in amino acids: CASSLEVGLGELFF. The entire variable domain, with the rest obtained from reference TRBV7-8 and TRBJ2-2, is as follows: GAGVSQSPRYKVAKRGQDVALRCDPISGHVSLFWYQQALGQGPEFLTYFQNEAQLDKSGLPSDRFFAERPEGSVSTLKIQRTQQEDSAVYLCASSLEVGLGELFFGEGSRLTVL.